Below are 18 T cell receptor beta chains sequenced from a single sample in a study of identical twins. TCRdb recomputed calls from the 5' RACE reads with MiXCR, one row per CDR3 protein. The sample carries hundreds of thousands of distinct CDR3 sequences, around 6% recorded once. Material: naive T cells sorted from blood. These receptors were collected from a man between 18 and 29 years old in good health.

The sample holds a few counts of this clonotype. The V and J genes are TRBV25-1 and TRBJ2-7; 13 nucleotides agree with TRBD2. J lost 3 bases, V lost 1 base, and 0 bases had no gene match. The CDR3 contains 15 residues. CDR1 and CDR2 from the germline V gene are MGHDK and SYGVNS. The CDR3 region has the DNA TGTGCCAGCAGTGAATGGACTAGCGGGAGCTACGAGCAGTACTTC. Translated, it gives CASSEWTSGSYEQYF.

The chain carries TRBV7-9 and TRBJ1-1; D might be TRBD1 (5 bases). The CDR3 runs 13 residues. Per the germline V gene, CDR1 is SEHNR and CDR2 is FQNEAQ (reference sequence). V was shortened by 8 bases and J by 4 bases, with 14 bases between the two germline ends. The DNA of the CDR3 is TGTGCCAGCGGAAGAGGGGCGCCCACTGAAGCTTTCTTT. This encodes CASGRGAPTEAFF.

This clonotype was found a few times. This chain links TRBV4-1 with TRBJ2-1, with D perhaps TRBD2 (7 bases). This CDR3 has 17 residues. Germline-derived CDR1 and CDR2 are MGHRA and YSYEKL. V was clipped by 4 bases and J by 1 base, with 17 bases between them. CDR3 in DNA: TGCGCCAGCAGCCCCGGGGGCGGGAGTACATCCTACAATGAGCAGTTCTTC. It encodes CASSPGGGSTSYNEQFF.

This clonotype has ten or more counts. Here the CDR3 DNA reads TGTGCCAGCAGCGTCGGAGCGGAGAGGGTGGAGACCCAGTACTTC. Its translation: CASSVGAERVETQYF. The V and J genes are TRBV9 and TRBJ2-5; D is possibly TRBD2 (5 bases). This CDR3 has 15 amino acids. Germline-derived CDR1 and CDR2 are SGDLS and YYNGEE. The V and J ends lost 2 bases and 5 bases respectively, with 16 bases between them.

This clonotype was detected many times. The V gene is TRBV30, the J gene TRBJ1-5; 7 bases agree with TRBD1. CDR3 length: 14 amino acids. The V gene's germline CDR1 is GTSNPN and CDR2 SVGIG (reference sequence). Trimming at V came to 0 bases and at J to 6 bases, leaving 5 bases not matched to a gene. The CDR3 reads CAWSVRAGGQPQHF. The CDR3 coding sequence is TGTGCCTGGAGTGTACGGGCAGGGGGTCAGCCCCAGCATTTT.

This clonotype was found many times. This chain joins TRBV20-1 and TRBJ2-1, with 11 bases fitting TRBD2. The junction had 12 bases not matched to a gene; V was cut back by 3 bases and J by 8 bases. Germline V gene data show CDR1 as DFQATT and CDR2 as SNEGSKA (reference sequence). The CDR3 sequence is 16 residues long. CDR3 protein: CSARTLSGRASYEQFF. CDR3 in DNA: TGCAGTGCTAGGACCCTTAGCGGGAGGGCCAGCTATGAGCAGTTCTTC.

This clonotype occurred many times. This chain connects TRBV11-2 to TRBJ2-2, with 7 bases aligning to TRBD2. The CDR3 sequence is 14 residues long. With 5 bases clipped from V and 7 bases from J, the junction kept 7 bases outside the gene matches. In germline, CDR1 is SGHAT, CDR2 FQNNGV. Here the CDR3 reads CASSPGRAVGELFF. As DNA, the CDR3 is TGTGCCAGCAGCCCGGGGAGGGCCGTCGGGGAGCTGTTTTTT.

This clonotype was detected a few times. This chain joins TRBV4-2 and TRBJ2-7; 7 bases map to TRBD2. Per the germline V gene, CDR1 is LGHNA and CDR2 is YNFKEQ. This CDR3 region has 15 residues. The V and J ends lost 4 bases and 3 bases, in that order; junction bases with no gene match: 9. The CDR3 bases are TGTGCCAGCAGCCGCGGGGCGGGGAGGGACTACGAGCAGTACGTC. It translates to CASSRGAGRDYEQYV.

CDR3 nucleotides: TGTGCCAGCAGCCCCGGTACCCCTCAGTGGGCCAGCTATGGCTACACCTTC. Its translation: CASSPGTPQWASYGYTF. The chain links TRBV7-6 to TRBJ1-2; D unclear. Germline V CDR1 and CDR2: SGHVS, FNYEAQ. Trimming took off 5 bases at V and 4 bases at J, with 23 bases between the two ends. This CDR3 region has 17 residues. The full variable domain, in which reference TRBV7-6 and TRBJ1-2 provide the parts outside the CDR3, is GAGVSQSPRYKVTKRGQDVALRCDPISGHVSLYWYRQALGQGPEFLTYFNYEAQQDKSGLPNDRFSAERPEGSISTLTIQRTEQRDSAMYRCASSPGTPQWASYGYTFGSGTRLTVV.

This chain joins TRBV4-2 and TRBJ2-3; TRBD2 agrees at 14 bases. Germline lookup yields CDR1 LGHNA and CDR2 YNFKEQ. Trimming cost V 5 bases and J 1 base; bases outside gene matches: 5. This CDR3 comprises 17 residues. CDR3 DNA: TGTGCCAGCAGCGCCCGACTAGCGGGAGGGGGCACAGATACGCAGTATTTT. Residues: CASSARLAGGGTDTQYF.

This sequence joins TRBV18 and TRBJ2-3; TRBD1 matches 9 bases. The CDR3 is 16 residues long. Germline V CDR1 and CDR2: KGHSH, LQKENI. V gave up 3 bases and J gave up 4 bases; unmatched junction bases: 8. The CDR3 is CASSPWTGELSDTQYF. In DNA, the CDR3 is TGTGCCAGCTCACCGTGGACAGGGGAATTATCAGATACGCAGTATTTT.

This clonotype was detected only a few times. The V and J genes are TRBV11-2 and TRBJ2-5; 11 positions agree with TRBD2. Losses at the gene ends were 2 bases for V and 2 bases for J; bases not matched to a gene: 7. Germline V gives CDR1 SGHAT, CDR2 FQNNGV. The length of the CDR3 is 17 residues. The CDR3 bases are TGTGCCAGCAGCTTACTAGCGGGAGGATGGGGGCAAGAGACCCAGTACTTC. Its protein is CASSLLAGGWGQETQYF.

This clonotype was seen a handful of times. J is TRBJ1-3 and V is TRBV4-2, with a possible D match to TRBD1 (5 bases). The CDR3 extends over 15 amino acids. Trimming pared 1 base from V and 3 bases from J, leaving 10 bases between. Germline-derived CDR1 and CDR2 are LGHNA and YNFKEQ. The CDR3 region has the DNA TGTGCCAGCAGCCAAGCGGGGGGAATTGGAAACACCATATATTTT. This encodes CASSQAGGIGNTIYF.

This clonotype appeared many times. The rearrangement joins TRBV20-1 to TRBJ2-1, with 11 bases lining up with TRBD2. With 6 bases clipped from V and 6 bases from J, the junction kept 7 bases outside the gene matches. From germline, CDR1 is DFQATT and CDR2 SNEGSKA (reference sequence). The CDR3 has 14 residues. CDR3 amino acids: CSADLTSGANEQFF. The CDR3 bases are TGCAGTGCAGACTTGACTAGCGGGGCCAATGAGCAGTTCTTC.

Only a few counts were recorded for this clonotype. The DNA of the CDR3 is TGTGCCAGTGCCCCACTTCGCGAGGGTCGGGAGACCCAGTACTTC. The encoded protein is CASAPLREGRETQYF. V and J are TRBV27 and TRBJ2-5; D perhaps matches TRBD2 (5 bases). Germline V gene data show CDR1 as MNHEY and CDR2 as SMNVEV (reference sequence). This CDR3 contains 15 residues. V was cut by 9 bases and J by 5 bases, with 22 bases left in between.

There are a few counts of this clonotype. V is TRBV29-1 and J is TRBJ2-4, with TRBD1 as a possible D gene (7 bases). Germline V gene data show CDR1 as SQVTM and CDR2 as ANQGSEA. Trimming shortened V by 3 bases and J by 5 bases, and 23 bases separated the two germline ends. There are 17 residues in the CDR3. In DNA, the CDR3 is TGCAGCGTTGACGTAGCCGGAGGGGCCCAGGGGGAAAACATTCAGTACTTC. This encodes CSVDVAGGAQGENIQYF.

This clonotype came up a few times. The rearrangement uses TRBV6-2 or TRBV6-3 and TRBJ1-5; 8 bases map to TRBD1. CDR1 is MNHEY, CDR2 SVGEGT, per germline. This CDR3 has 15 amino acids. V dropped 0 bases and J dropped 6; count of bases not matched to a gene: 4. CDR3 in amino acids: CASSYSLQGVQPQHF. The CDR3 region has the DNA TGTGCCAGCAGTTACTCTCTACAGGGGGTTCAGCCCCAGCATTTT.

This clonotype was seen more than once but under ten times. The chain recombines TRBV10-3 with TRBJ2-3; tentatively, D is TRBD2 (6 bases). Germline V gene data show CDR1 as ENHRY and CDR2 as SYGVKD. V was trimmed by 10 bases and J by 3 bases, leaving 17 bases between them. CDR3 size: 14 residues. CDR3 nucleotides: TGTGCCACCTCCTCCGGGGGAGGTACAGATACGCAGTATTTT. Translating it yields CATSSGGGTDTQYF.